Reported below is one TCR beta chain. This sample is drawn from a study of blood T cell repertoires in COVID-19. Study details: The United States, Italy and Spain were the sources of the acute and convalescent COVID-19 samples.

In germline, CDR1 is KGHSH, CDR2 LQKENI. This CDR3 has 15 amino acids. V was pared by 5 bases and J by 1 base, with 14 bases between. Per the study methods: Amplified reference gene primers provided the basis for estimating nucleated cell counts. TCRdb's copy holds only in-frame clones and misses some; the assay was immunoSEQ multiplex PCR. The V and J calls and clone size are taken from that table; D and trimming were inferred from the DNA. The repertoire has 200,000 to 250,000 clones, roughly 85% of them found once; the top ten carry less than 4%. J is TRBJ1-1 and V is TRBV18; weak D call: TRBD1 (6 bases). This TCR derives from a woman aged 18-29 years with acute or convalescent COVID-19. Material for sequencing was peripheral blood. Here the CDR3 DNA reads TGTGCCAGCTCAGTGAGGACAGCTACGAACACTGAAGCTTTCTTT. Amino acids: CASSVRTATNTEAFF.